What follows is one T cell receptor beta chain and its context. These data are taken from a study of response to subunit inactivated influenza vaccine. The ends lost 11 bases at V and 6 bases at J; junction bases unmatched: 19. CDR3 length: 17 amino acids. TCRdb processed the RT-PCR reads anew with MiXCR; each CDR3 protein has one entry. The profile shows approximately 170,000 distinct CDR3 sequences, 10% to 15% of them singletons. A further study also used this sample, focusing on T cells expressing NK-cell markers. According to that study: The TCR beta cDNA came from 5'RACE template switching with UMIs.

This sample comprised CD8+ T cells sorted from PBMCs, obtained about 13 days after vaccination. This TCR derives from a man aged 50 to 60 who received an inactivated influenza vaccine. The V gene is TRBV12-3 or TRBV12-4, the J gene TRBJ1-5; 10 nucleotides agree with TRBD1. The CDR3 protein is CASKMDRDRGSGQPQHF. As DNA, the CDR3 is TGTGCCTCAAAGATGGACCGGGACAGGGGATCAGGTCAGCCCCAGCATTTT.